The 31 T cell receptor beta chains presented below share a single source sample, sequenced in a study of human T cells and chemical hapten exposure. The time point: patch test 1, 2 weeks after DPC sensitization. Treatment reported: therapeutic diphenylcyclopropenone sensitization with weekly scalp DPC. TCRdb reanalysed the RACE reads using MiXCR and keeps one entry per CDR3 protein. The sample has some 340,000 distinct CDR3 sequences; under 8% are singletons. The sample in question was whole blood, obtained in connection with sensitization to the hapten diphenylcyclopropenone (DPC). The receptors were sampled from a woman aged 18 to 35 with alopecia areata. Some clones in this sample may be carry-over from other donors' samples.

The gene calls are TRBV7-9 and TRBJ1-2; perhaps TRBD1 as D (5 bases). This CDR3 has 14 amino acids. The germline V gene encodes CDR1 SEHNR and CDR2 FQNEAQ (reference sequence). Trimming stripped 5 bases from V and 8 bases from J, with 18 bases between. Here the CDR3 reads CASSRGHRQYGYTF. CDR3 coding DNA: TGTGCCAGCAGCAGAGGCCATCGACAGTACGGCTACACCTTC.

This clonotype was counted a few times. The rearrangement joins TRBV20-1 to TRBJ2-7; possible D gene TRBD2, 5 bases. Trimming left V 6 bases short and J 5 bases short, with 23 bases between. The CDR3 extends over 15 amino acids. Germline V gene lookup returns CDR1 DFQATT and CDR2 SNEGSKA (reference sequence). The CDR3 reads CSATDLHDTAHEQYF. The DNA of the CDR3 is TGCAGTGCCACGGACTTACACGACACGGCACACGAGCAGTACTTC.

The rearrangement links TRBV7-2 to TRBJ2-3; 8 bases agree with TRBD1. CDR1 and CDR2 (germline): SGHTA, FQGNSA. Trimming at V came to 4 bases and at J to 4 bases, leaving 4 bases not matched to a gene. This CDR3 spans 14 amino acids. The CDR3 bases are TGTGCCAGCAGCTCCCAGGGGGCGGCAGATACGCAGTATTTT. Amino acids: CASSSQGAADTQYF.

This clonotype came up many times. The chain couples TRBV7-2 to TRBJ1-4; 8 nucleotides align to TRBD1. Trimming cost V 1 base and J 12 bases; bases outside gene matches: 13. This CDR3 spans 16 amino acids. Germline assignment: CDR1 SGHTA and CDR2 FQGNSA. CDR3 nucleotide sequence: TGTGCCAGCAGCTTAGGAGGGTCTGGGAGGGGACAGGAACTGTTTTTT. It translates to CASSLGGSGRGQELFF. Looking up the rest from reference TRBV7-2 and TRBJ1-4 gives the full variable domain: GAGVSQSPSNKVTEKGKDVELRCDPISGHTALYWYRQSLGQGLEFLIYFQGNSAPDKSGLPSDRFSAERTGGSVSTLTIQRTQQEDSAVYLCASSLGGSGRGQELFFGSGTQLSVL.

The rearrangement links TRBV6-5 to TRBJ1-5; the D is unclear. V was trimmed by 4 bases and J by 5 bases, leaving 9 bases between them. CDR1 and CDR2 (germline): MNHEY, SVGAGI. The CDR3 extends over 13 amino acids. The CDR3 sequence: CASSWSGDQPQHF. CDR3 sequence (DNA): TGTGCCAGCAGTTGGTCCGGGGATCAGCCCCAGCATTTT.

J is TRBJ2-7 and V is TRBV4-1; TRBD1 agrees at 9 bases. Germline CDR1 MGHRA, CDR2 YSYEKL. The CDR3 runs to 15 residues. The junction had 6 bases not matched to a gene; V was cut back by 3 bases and J by 3 bases. The DNA of the CDR3 is TGCGCCAGCAGCCATCCGGGACAGGGTTACTACGAGCAGTACTTC. Its protein is CASSHPGQGYYEQYF.

V usage is TRBV5-1 and J usage is TRBJ2-7, with TRBD1 matching over 7 bases. The CDR3 has 17 amino acids. Trimming at V came to 3 bases and at J to 2 bases, leaving 14 bases not matched to a gene. Germline CDR1 is SGHRS and CDR2 is YFSETQ. DNA for the CDR3: TGCGCCAGCAGCTCCGGGACAGTAACGGACAGGACCTACGAGCAGTACTTC. Translating gives CASSSGTVTDRTYEQYF.

The chain couples TRBV7-9 to TRBJ2-1, with D perhaps TRBD2 (7 bases). The CDR3 is 15 amino acids. The ends were cut back, 4 bases at V and 3 bases at J, with 13 bases in the middle. Germline CDR1 and CDR2: SEHNR and FQNEAQ (reference sequence). The DNA for the CDR3 is TGTGCCAGCAGCTCCCGGGGGGCGTTCTACAATGAGCAGTTCTTC. Its translation is CASSSRGAFYNEQFF.

The V and J genes are TRBV7-2 and TRBJ1-1; no firm D call. V gave up 2 bases and J gave up 1 base, with 5 bases separating them. Germline CDR1 SGHTA, CDR2 FQGNSA. The CDR3 consists of 13 residues. The CDR3 region has the DNA TGTGCCAGCAGCTTATACACGAACACTGAAGCTTTCTTT. This translates into CASSLYTNTEAFF.

V usage is TRBV12-3 or TRBV12-4 and J usage is TRBJ1-2; D uncertain. V was cut by 3 bases and J by 8 bases, with 10 bases left in between. The CDR3 runs 12 residues. For the CDR3, the DNA is TGTGCCAGCAGTTTGCTTGGGCAAGGCTACACCTTC. Translated, it gives CASSLLGQGYTF.

The table lists this clonotype with many counts. V is TRBV6-5 and J is TRBJ2-1; D unresolved. The CDR3 sequence is 13 residues long. Germline V gene lookup returns CDR1 MNHEY and CDR2 SVGAGI. The V gene lost 3 bases and the J gene lost 1 base, with 4 bases spanning the gap. CDR3 residues: CASSYRSYNEQFF. CDR3 DNA: TGTGCCAGCAGTTATAGGTCCTACAATGAGCAGTTCTTC.

This chain connects TRBV4-2 to TRBJ1-5, with 7 bases aligning to TRBD1. The trim removed 3 bases at V and 5 bases at J, leaving 7 bases unmatched. The CDR3 sequence is 15 residues long. Germline CDR1 LGHNA, CDR2 YNFKEQ. This CDR3 is CASSHYRDRYQPQHF. CDR3 sequence (DNA): TGTGCCAGCAGCCACTACCGGGACAGATATCAGCCCCAGCATTTT.

This clonotype was picked up a small number of times. This rearrangement joins TRBV4-3 to TRBJ1-5; TRBD1 matches 7 bases. V gave up 0 bases and J gave up 1 base; unmatched junction bases: 12. This CDR3 contains 19 residues. Germline V gene data show CDR1 as LGHNA and CDR2 as YSLEER. CDR3 sequence reads: CASSQDISRGRGSNQPQHF. CDR3 coding DNA: TGCGCCAGCAGCCAAGATATAAGTAGGGGGCGCGGGAGCAATCAGCCCCAGCATTTT.

This chain connects TRBV20-1 to TRBJ1-2, with 9 bases identical to TRBD1. There are 12 residues in the CDR3. The J segment lost 6 bases and the V segment lost 3 bases, leaving 2 bases of the junction unmatched. Per the germline V gene, CDR1 is DFQATT and CDR2 is SNEGSKA (reference sequence). The CDR3 loop reads CSARGTGNGYTF. CDR3 nucleotide sequence: TGCAGTGCTAGGGGGACAGGGAATGGCTACACCTTC.

This clonotype was counted ten times or more. The genes are TRBV4-3 and TRBJ1-5; TRBD1 agrees at 8 bases. Trimming removed 0 bases from V and 7 bases from J; junction bases left unmatched: 5. The CDR3 has 15 amino acids. Germline V gives CDR1 LGHNA, CDR2 YSLEER. The CDR3 reads CASSQDGQGGQPQHF. CDR3 coding DNA: TGCGCCAGCAGCCAAGATGGACAGGGCGGCCAGCCCCAGCATTTT.

The rearrangement links TRBV5-4 to TRBJ2-1; 9 positions match TRBD2. Per germline, CDR1 SGHNT and CDR2 YYREEE (reference sequence). Trimming removed 2 bases from V and 4 bases from J; junction bases left unmatched: 7. The CDR3 consists of 16 residues. CDR3 residues: CASSFLRGGLYNEQFF. The CDR3 DNA follows: TGTGCCAGCAGCTTTCTGCGGGGGGGCCTGTACAATGAGCAGTTCTTC.

The sample holds many counts of this clonotype. The CDR3 DNA reads as TGTGCCACCAGTGGACCGAACCGGGACGGCCGAAGATACGAGCAGTACTTC. This encodes CATSGPNRDGRRYEQYF. This chain uses TRBV24-1 with TRBJ2-7, with D tentatively TRBD1 or TRBD2 (5 bases each). The germline V gene encodes CDR1 KGHDR and CDR2 SFDVKD. This CDR3 region has 17 residues. Trimming took 5 bases from V and 4 from J, leaving 23 bases between them.

This chain uses TRBV27 with TRBJ1-6, with 7 bases lining up with TRBD1. The CDR3 loop spans 15 amino acids. The V gene end was trimmed by 5 bases and the J gene end by 8 bases; junction bases not matched to a gene: 9. Germline V gene data show CDR1 as MNHEY and CDR2 as SMNVEV (reference sequence). CDR3 sequence reads: CASSPNTGVDSPLHF. CDR3 DNA sequence: TGTGCCAGCAGTCCTAATACAGGGGTGGATTCACCCCTCCACTTT.

This clonotype showed up many times. The J gene is TRBJ2-3, the V gene TRBV24-1; D is possibly TRBD1 (5 bases). Germline V gene lookup returns CDR1 KGHDR and CDR2 SFDVKD. V lost 3 bases and J 4 bases, leaving 10 bases between the germline ends. This CDR3 is built from 14 residues. CDR3 sequence (DNA): TGTGCCACCAGTGATCCCAGGGCCCCAGATACGCAGTATTTT. It specifies CATSDPRAPDTQYF.

This clonotype was seen more than once but under ten times. J is TRBJ1-4 and V is TRBV5-1, with a tentative D call TRBD1 (5 bases). Germline V gene data show CDR1 as SGHRS and CDR2 as YFSETQ. Between the trimmed V and J ends, which lost 0 bases and 5 bases, there was a span of 14 bases. The CDR3 sequence is 16 residues long. CDR3 protein: CASSLAATGSNEKLFF. CDR3 nucleotide sequence: TGCGCCAGCAGCTTGGCCGCTACAGGATCGAATGAAAAACTGTTTTTT.

This clonotype was seen more than once but under ten times. This chain connects TRBV6-5 to TRBJ2-3, with 7 bases fitting TRBD1. Germline CDR1 reads MNHEY; CDR2 reads SVGAGI. This CDR3 comprises 17 residues. The ends lost 0 bases at V and 0 bases at J; junction bases unmatched: 6. In DNA form, the CDR3 reads TGTGCCAGCAGTTACTCGTGGGACAGTCCTAGCACAGATACGCAGTATTTT. Translation gives CASSYSWDSPSTDTQYF.

This clonotype has a handful of counts. The V and J genes are TRBV9 and TRBJ1-2; TRBD1 matches 10 bases. V gave up 0 bases and J gave up 6 bases; unmatched junction bases: 5. Germline V lookup: CDR1 SGDLS, CDR2 YYNGEE. CDR3 length: 15 amino acids. CDR3 sequence reads: CASSVGSGTGDGYTF. Here the CDR3 DNA reads TGTGCCAGCAGCGTAGGGTCTGGGACAGGGGATGGCTACACCTTC. Together with reference TRBV9 and TRBJ1-2, the CDR3 gives the full variable domain: DSGVTQTPKHLITATGQRVTLRCSPRSGDLSVYWYQQSLDQGLQFLIQYYNGEERAKGNILERFSAQQFPDLHSELNLSSLELGDSALYFCASSVGSGTGDGYTFGSGTRLTVV.

This clonotype was counted a few times. The genes are TRBV7-2 and TRBJ2-5; TRBD1 agrees at 7 bases. This CDR3 is built from 15 residues. V shed 5 bases and J 5 bases; nucleotides not matched to a gene: 11. The germline V gene encodes CDR1 SGHTA and CDR2 FQGNSA. The CDR3 reads CASSPRQGRLETQYF. As DNA, the CDR3 is TGTGCCAGCAGCCCCAGACAGGGTCGCTTGGAGACCCAGTACTTC.

The chain couples TRBV20-1 to TRBJ1-6; 9 bases align to TRBD1. V was pared by 4 bases and J by 9 bases, with 10 bases of the junction left unmatched. Germline lookup yields CDR1 DFQATT and CDR2 SNEGSKA (reference sequence). The CDR3 has 15 amino acids. CDR3 DNA sequence: TGCAGTGCTAAAGGCGGGACAGGGATAACTTCACCCCTCCACTTT. This gives the protein CSAKGGTGITSPLHF.

This clonotype was seen only a few times. V is TRBV18 and J is TRBJ2-1, with 8 bases matching TRBD1. Germline V gives CDR1 KGHSH, CDR2 LQKENI. Trimming at V came to 0 bases and at J to 9 bases, leaving 10 bases not matched to a gene. The CDR3 consists of 16 residues. The CDR3 spells CASSPPRQGYFAEQFF. The CDR3 DNA follows: TGTGCCAGCTCACCACCTAGACAGGGGTATTTTGCTGAGCAGTTCTTC.

The J gene is TRBJ1-3, the V gene TRBV20-1; 9 bases line up with TRBD1. The V segment lost 1 base and the J segment 8 bases; nucleotides outside the gene matches: 9. The germline V gene encodes CDR1 DFQATT and CDR2 SNEGSKA (reference sequence). The CDR3 contains 15 residues. The CDR3 loop reads CSARGMGTGSDTIYF. The CDR3 nucleotides read TGCAGTGCTAGAGGGATGGGGACAGGGTCAGACACCATATATTTT.

This clonotype was observed a handful of times. The rearrangement uses TRBV28 and TRBJ1-2; unclear D gene. V was pared by 8 bases and J by 5 bases, with 9 bases between. The CDR3 runs 11 residues. Germline assignment: CDR1 MDHEN and CDR2 SYDVKM. The CDR3 sequence is CASLDGYGYTF. Here the CDR3 DNA reads TGTGCCAGCCTCGACGGGTATGGCTACACCTTC.

There are a few counts of this clonotype. This rearrangement joins TRBV2 to TRBJ2-2; D might be TRBD1 (6 bases). The CDR3 covers 14 residues. With 5 bases removed from V and 9 bases from J, the gap between germline ends came to 16 bases. The V gene's germline CDR1 is SNHLY and CDR2 FYNNEI. The CDR3 reads CASSSGRDRRELFF. In DNA form, the CDR3 reads TGTGCCAGCAGTTCGGGCCGAGACAGGCGGGAGCTGTTTTTT.

This clonotype was picked up many times. This sequence joins TRBV12-3 or TRBV12-4 and TRBJ1-2; D is unclear. The CDR3 contains 13 residues. Trimming took 3 bases from V and 7 from J, leaving 12 bases between them. The CDR3 loop is CASSLTRAGGYTF. CDR3 nucleotides: TGTGCCAGCAGTTTGACAAGGGCGGGTGGCTACACCTTC.

The chain joins TRBV4-3 to TRBJ1-5; D is ambiguous. Germline lookup yields CDR1 LGHNA and CDR2 YSLEER. V was trimmed by 0 bases and J by 3 bases, leaving 6 bases between them. The CDR3 totals 14 residues. This CDR3 is CASSQENVNQPQHF. Here the CDR3 DNA reads TGCGCCAGCAGCCAAGAGAACGTCAATCAGCCCCAGCATTTT.

The V and J genes are TRBV7-2 and TRBJ1-5; 8 positions agree with TRBD1. Germline assignment: CDR1 SGHTA and CDR2 FQGNSA. V shed 5 bases and J 2 bases; nucleotides not matched to a gene: 8. CDR3 length equals 16 residues. CDR3 protein: CASSPFAGGGNQPQHF. DNA for the CDR3: TGTGCCAGCAGCCCATTTGCAGGGGGCGGCAATCAGCCCCAGCATTTT.